The 14 T cell receptor beta chains listed next were all sequenced from one sample in a study of shared clonotypes between healthy human individuals. TCRdb's copy holds only in-frame clones and misses some; the assay was immunoSEQ multiplex PCR. Here the sample spans about 1 million clones, about 70% being singletons. The source material was memory CD4+ T cells sorted from blood. Subset reported: CD45RA-negative fraction. Receptors were obtained from a man between 18 and 35 years old in good health.

The chain is built from TRBV9 and TRBJ2-1; TRBD2 matches at 16 bases. The germline V gene encodes CDR1 SGDLS and CDR2 YYNGEE. J was trimmed by 5 bases and V by 7 bases; bases with no gene match: 6. This CDR3 contains 16 residues. CDR3 DNA sequence: TGTGCCAGCGGGGGACTAGCGGGAGGGATCGACAATGAGCAGTTCTTC. Translating it yields CASGGLAGGIDNEQFF.

V and J are TRBV10-3 and TRBJ2-3; 12 bases are a match to TRBD2. There are 15 residues in the CDR3. After removal of 7 bases from V and 5 bases from J, the junction contained 7 bases not matched to a gene. Germline assignment: CDR1 ENHRY and CDR2 SYGVKD. The CDR3 loop reads CAITSSGGAKDTQYF. CDR3 DNA: TGTGCCATCACCTCTAGCGGGGGGGCCAAAGATACGCAGTATTTT.

The chain employs TRBV2 and TRBJ1-5; D gene unclear. The CDR3 runs 15 residues. CDR1 is SNHLY, CDR2 FYNNEI, per germline. Trimming took off 1 base at V and 4 bases at J, with 11 bases between the two ends. In nucleotides, the CDR3 is TGTGCCAGCAGTGAAGGGAGTATAGCAAATCAGCCCCAGCATTTT. Residues: CASSEGSIANQPQHF.

The chain combines TRBV10-3 with TRBJ2-2; perhaps TRBD1 as D (6 bases). V lost 4 bases and J lost 8, with 17 bases in between. The CDR3 length is 15 residues. The germline V gene encodes CDR1 ENHRY and CDR2 SYGVKD. Here the CDR3 DNA reads TGTGCCATCAGTGGAAACAGGGTCGCTACTGGGGAGCTGTTTTTT. This encodes CAISGNRVATGELFF.

The chain carries TRBV6-1 and TRBJ2-1; 10 nucleotides agree with TRBD2. The CDR3 has 14 residues. V lost 6 bases to trimming and J lost 12 bases; unmatched junction nucleotides: 11. In germline, CDR1 is MNHNS, CDR2 SASEGT. CDR3 coding DNA: TGTGCCAGCAGGAGGATAGCGGGAGGCCGCGGGCAGTTCTTC. Its protein product is CASRRIAGGRGQFF.

For this clone: In the same sample, other DNA sequences code for this CDR3. The rearrangement uses TRBV6-1 and TRBJ2-5; tentatively, D is TRBD1 (6 bases). The V gene lost 2 bases and the J gene lost 3 bases, with 10 bases spanning the gap. In germline, CDR1 is MNHNS, CDR2 SASEGT. This CDR3 contains 14 residues. The CDR3: CASSENRVEETQYF. Written as DNA, the CDR3 is TGTGCCAGCAGTGAAAACAGGGTGGAAGAGACCCAGTACTTC.

The chain uses TRBV5-6 and TRBJ2-3; the match to TRBD1 covers 10 bases. Germline trimming cut 2 bases from V and 2 bases from J; bases unmatched to any gene: 5. This CDR3 is 16 amino acids long. CDR1 SGHDT and CDR2 YYEEEE come from the germline V gene. The CDR3 here is CASSFSGTGDTDTQYF. Here the CDR3 DNA reads TGTGCCAGCAGCTTCTCCGGGACAGGGGACACAGATACGCAGTATTTT.

V gene TRBV7-2 combines with J gene TRBJ2-2; 9 bases are a match to TRBD1. With 0 bases clipped from V and 5 bases from J, the junction kept 10 bases outside the gene matches. Germline V gene sequence: CDR1 SGHTA, CDR2 FQGNSA. The CDR3 is 18 amino acids. CDR3 in DNA: TGTGCCAGCAGCTTAGCGGGGACAGGGAGTAGGGGTACCGGGGAGCTGTTTTTT. This codes for CASSLAGTGSRGTGELFF.

The chain recombines TRBV2 with TRBJ2-5, with D tentatively TRBD2 (6 bases). V lost 4 bases and J lost 7, with 13 bases in between. Germline V gene sequence: CDR1 SNHLY, CDR2 FYNNEI. The CDR3 sequence is 13 residues long. This chain's CDR3 is CASSARLVGTQYF. CDR3 in DNA: TGTGCCAGCAGTGCCAGACTAGTAGGGACCCAGTACTTC.

The J gene is TRBJ2-1, the V gene TRBV5-1; maybe TRBD1 (6 bases). CDR3 length: 16 amino acids. Germline V CDR1 and CDR2: SGHRS, YFSETQ. Trimming removed 1 base from V and 3 bases from J, with 14 bases in between. The CDR3: CASSLRQAAGYNEQFF. The DNA for the CDR3 is TGCGCCAGCAGCTTGAGACAGGCGGCGGGCTACAATGAGCAGTTCTTC.

V gene TRBV15 combines with J gene TRBJ2-1; D unresolved. Trimming left V 5 bases short and J 2 bases short, with 10 bases between. This CDR3 has 14 residues. CDR1 and CDR2 from the germline V gene are LNHNV and YYDKDF (reference sequence). The CDR3 nucleotides are TGTGCCACCAGCCCTGGGCTGACCTACAATGAGCAGTTCTTC. This codes for CATSPGLTYNEQFF.

The chain uses TRBV7-9 and TRBJ1-5; D remains unclear. Germline V gene lookup returns CDR1 SEHNR and CDR2 FQNEAQ (reference sequence). CDR3 length: 14 amino acids. V lost 1 base to trimming and J lost 3 bases, with 7 bases between them. The CDR3 sequence is CASSLERDNQPQHF. DNA for the CDR3: TGTGCCAGCAGCTTAGAGAGGGACAATCAGCCCCAGCATTTT.

V usage is TRBV14 and J usage is TRBJ2-3; 7 positions agree with TRBD2. Germline V gene data show CDR1 as SGHDN and CDR2 as FVKESK. There are 16 residues in the CDR3. V shed 2 bases, J shed 0 bases, and the junction held 5 bases outside the gene matches. The CDR3 DNA reads TGTGCCAGCAGCCAAACGGGGGGTGCTAGCACAGATACGCAGTATTTT. It specifies CASSQTGGASTDTQYF.

J is TRBJ1-2 and V is TRBV6-1; D is unresolved. CDR3 length: 14 amino acids. The V end lost 6 bases, the J end lost 8 bases, and 19 bases lay between the germline ends. Looked up from germline, CDR1 is MNHNS and CDR2 is SASEGT. The CDR3 loop is CASSPMEGYLGYTF. The CDR3 DNA follows: TGTGCCAGCAGCCCCATGGAGGGTTACTTAGGCTACACCTTC.